A selection of T cell receptor beta chains follows, all from one sample in a study of early T cells in non-severe SARS-CoV-2 infection. TCRdb itself ran the 5' RACE reads through MiXCR, one entry per CDR3 protein. The sample shows about 58,000 distinct CDR3 sequences, around 13% of them seen only once. The sequences come from whole blood, collected at baseline. The receptors shown here come from an adult who was a healthcare worker with PCR-confirmed SARS-CoV-2 infection or an uninfected control (not recorded which). The donor label of this sample is uncertain. Each CDR3 is given with its conserved first and last residue. Fields, in order: J gene, D gene, clone size, V gene, CDR3 DNA, CDR3 protein. A D gene is named only where the DNA matches it firmly. Size is stated for part of the rows, as once, few or many counts, or as a class when the clone is expanded.

J gene: TRBJ1-1; D gene: TRBD1; clone size: -; V gene: TRBV10-3; CDR3 DNA: TGTGCCATCAGTGGGGGACAGGTGGCCACTGAAGCTTTCTTT; CDR3 protein: CAISGGQVATEAFF
J gene: TRBJ1-5; D gene: -; clone size: -; V gene: TRBV4-2; CDR3 DNA: TGTGCCAGCAGCCAAGATTTATTGGGCGGACCCCAGCATTTT; CDR3 protein: CASSQDLLGGPQHF
J gene: TRBJ1-1; D gene: -; clone size: -; V gene: TRBV3-1; CDR3 DNA: TGTGCCAGCAGCCCACGTGGGCACGGGAACACTGAAGCTTTCTTT; CDR3 protein: CASSPRGHGNTEAFF
J gene: TRBJ1-2; D gene: -; clone size: -; V gene: TRBV7-2; CDR3 DNA: TGTGCCAGCAGCTTAGCGGGACACCTAAACTATGGCTACACCTTC; CDR3 protein: CASSLAGHLNYGYTF
J gene: TRBJ1-2; D gene: -; clone size: -; V gene: TRBV7-9; CDR3 DNA: TGTGCCAGCAGCTCCAGGGTCTATGGCTACACCTTC; CDR3 protein: CASSSRVYGYTF
J gene: TRBJ2-3; D gene: TRBD1; clone size: -; V gene: TRBV9; CDR3 DNA: TGTGCCAGCAGCACCGGACAGGGGAGCACAGATACGCAGTATTTT; CDR3 protein: CASSTGQGSTDTQYF
J gene: TRBJ2-5; D gene: -; clone size: -; V gene: TRBV12-3/TRBV12-4; CDR3 DNA: TGTGCCAGCAGTTCTCCCGAGGGCCGGGAAACCCAGTACTTC; CDR3 protein: CASSSPEGRETQYF
J gene: TRBJ1-6; D gene: -; clone size: -; V gene: TRBV2; CDR3 DNA: TGTGCCAGCAGCGGACAGTATTCACCCCTCCACTTT; CDR3 protein: CASSGQYSPLHF
J gene: TRBJ1-3; D gene: -; clone size: few; V gene: TRBV20-1; CDR3 DNA: TGCAGTGCTAGTCTCTGGGACTCTGGAAACACCATATATTTT; CDR3 protein: CSASLWDSGNTIYF
J gene: TRBJ2-5; D gene: -; clone size: many; V gene: TRBV20-1; CDR3 DNA: TGCAGTGCTAGAGATCATCAGCGCGAGACCCAGTACTTC; CDR3 protein: CSARDHQRETQYF
J gene: TRBJ1-3; D gene: -; clone size: few; V gene: TRBV7-2; CDR3 DNA: TGTGCCAGCAGCCGAATGAAGTCTGGAAACACCATATATTTT; CDR3 protein: CASSRMKSGNTIYF
J gene: TRBJ2-3; D gene: -; clone size: many; V gene: TRBV27; CDR3 DNA: TGTGCCAGCAGTTTATCCCACAGGGACCTTAGCACAGATACGCAGTATTTT; CDR3 protein: CASSLSHRDLSTDTQYF
J gene: TRBJ2-5; D gene: -; clone size: few; V gene: TRBV5-1; CDR3 DNA: TGCGCCAGCACCTTGGCCGGGAAGTACCAAGAGACCCAGTACTTC; CDR3 protein: CASTLAGKYQETQYF
J gene: TRBJ2-5; D gene: -; clone size: few; V gene: TRBV23-1; CDR3 DNA: TGCGCCAGCAGTAAAACAGCCCAAGAGACCCAGTACTTC; CDR3 protein: CASSKTAQETQYF
J gene: TRBJ2-3; D gene: -; clone size: -; V gene: TRBV27; CDR3 DNA: TGTGCCAGCAGTTCTTTCCCAGATACGCAGTATTTT; CDR3 protein: CASSSFPDTQYF
J gene: TRBJ1-1; D gene: TRBD1; clone size: few; V gene: TRBV5-1; CDR3 DNA: TGCGCCAGCAGCTTGGGGCGCCGGGACAGGGTGGTCGACACTGAAGCTTTCTTT; CDR3 protein: CASSLGRRDRVVDTEAFF
J gene: TRBJ1-3; D gene: -; clone size: -; V gene: TRBV12-3/TRBV12-4; CDR3 DNA: TGTGCCAGCAGTTTAAGGGGGGACACGGACACTCCGAACTCTGGAAACACCATATATTTT; CDR3 protein: CASSLRGDTDTPNSGNTIYF
J gene: TRBJ2-5; D gene: TRBD1; clone size: -; V gene: TRBV29-1; CDR3 DNA: TGCAGCGGCAGGACAGGGGGCGATGAGACCCAGTACTTC; CDR3 protein: CSGRTGGDETQYF
J gene: TRBJ1-5; D gene: -; clone size: many; V gene: TRBV7-8; CDR3 DNA: TGTGCCAGCAGCCGTGGGCCAAATAGCAATCAGCCCCAGCATTTT; CDR3 protein: CASSRGPNSNQPQHF
J gene: TRBJ2-2; D gene: -; clone size: -; V gene: TRBV2; CDR3 DNA: TGTGCCAGCAGTGCCGGGGCGACGCGGACCGGGGAGCTGTTTTTT; CDR3 protein: CASSAGATRTGELFF
J gene: TRBJ2-2; D gene: -; clone size: -; V gene: TRBV7-9; CDR3 DNA: TGTGCCAGCAGCTTCACCGGGCTAAACACCGGGGAGCTGTTTTTT; CDR3 protein: CASSFTGLNTGELFF
J gene: TRBJ1-1; D gene: -; clone size: many; V gene: TRBV28; CDR3 DNA: TGTGCCAGCAGTTCGCTGACCCGTGAAGCTTTCTTT; CDR3 protein: CASSSLTREAFF
J gene: TRBJ1-1; D gene: -; clone size: few; V gene: TRBV6-1; CDR3 DNA: TGTGCCAGCTCGAGAGGTGGGACATTCGCTGAAGCTTTCTTT; CDR3 protein: CASSRGGTFAEAFF
J gene: TRBJ1-2; D gene: -; clone size: few; V gene: TRBV18; CDR3 DNA: TGTGCCAGCTCACCGGGGGATTTGGTGAATGGCTACACCTTC; CDR3 protein: CASSPGDLVNGYTF
J gene: TRBJ2-3; D gene: -; clone size: many; V gene: TRBV14; CDR3 DNA: TGTGCCAGCAGCCAAGATCCGGGCTGGCCCCACCCAAAAACAGATACGCAGTATTTT; CDR3 protein: CASSQDPGWPHPKTDTQYF